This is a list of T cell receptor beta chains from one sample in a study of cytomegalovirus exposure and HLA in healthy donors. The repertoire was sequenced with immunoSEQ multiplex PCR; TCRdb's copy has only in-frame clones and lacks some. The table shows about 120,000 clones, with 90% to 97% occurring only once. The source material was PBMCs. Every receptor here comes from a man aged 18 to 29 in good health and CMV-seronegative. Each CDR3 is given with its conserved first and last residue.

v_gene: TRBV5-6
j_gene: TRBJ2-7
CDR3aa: CASSSRARQSSYEQYF

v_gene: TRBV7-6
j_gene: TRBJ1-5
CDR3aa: CASSWAQNQPQHF

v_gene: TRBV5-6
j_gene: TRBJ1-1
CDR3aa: CASSLAAPGGTEAFF

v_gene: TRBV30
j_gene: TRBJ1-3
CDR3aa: CAYYLGGISGNTIYF

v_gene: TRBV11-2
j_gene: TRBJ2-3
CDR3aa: CASSPREGGTGTDTQYF

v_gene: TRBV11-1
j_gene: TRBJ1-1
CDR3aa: CASSRAGGPEAFF

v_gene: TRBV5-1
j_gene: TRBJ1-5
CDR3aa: CASSLGDLGGGQPQHF

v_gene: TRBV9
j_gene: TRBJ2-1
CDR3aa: CASSARLAGPYNEQFF

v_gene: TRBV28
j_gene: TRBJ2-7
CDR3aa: CASSRTGVTAYEQYF

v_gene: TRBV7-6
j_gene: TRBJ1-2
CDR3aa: CASSPGQGYGYTF

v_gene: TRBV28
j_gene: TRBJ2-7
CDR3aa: CASSFGRDSYYEQYF

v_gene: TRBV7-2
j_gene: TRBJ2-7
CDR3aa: CASSLERDIGEQYF

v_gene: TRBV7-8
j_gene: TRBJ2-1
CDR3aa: CASSLRGGTGIRGEQFF

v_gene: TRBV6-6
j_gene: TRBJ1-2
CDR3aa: CASNPRGGSNYGYTF

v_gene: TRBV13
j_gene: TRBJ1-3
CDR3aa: CASTLRGGANGNTIYF

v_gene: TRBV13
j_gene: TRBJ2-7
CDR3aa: CASSSLSGGNYEQYF

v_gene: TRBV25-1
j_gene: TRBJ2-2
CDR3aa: CASTKSGSLVTGELFF